The T cell receptor (beta chain) described here comes from a study of graft-versus-host responses after intestinal transplantation. Concerning this clone itself: Its antigen is undetermined. A read error may account for a junction end that differs from germline. The same CDR3 can be traced to other DNA sequences in this sample.

Only in-frame clones appear in the TCRdb table, and some are missing; sequencing was by immunoSEQ multiplex PCR. The sample lists 100,000 to 120,000 clones, roughly 93% occurring once. Germline V gene sequence: CDR1 LGHNA, CDR2 YNFKEQ. This CDR3 comprises 15 residues. V usage is TRBV4-2 and J usage is TRBJ1-1; D remains ambiguous. This TCR was sampled from a human donor who received an intestinal transplant. The sample was unstimulated CD8+ T cells sorted from spleen or lymph node cells, taken before intestinal transplant. The chain's CDR3 is CASSQDWADYTEAFF. CDR3 DNA: TGTGCCAGCAGTCAAGATTGGGCAGATTACACTGAAGCTTTCTTT.